The clone carrying this T cell receptor (beta chain) appeared a few times. Its antigen is unidentified. From the RT-PCR reads, TCRdb called clonotypes with MiXCR, one entry per CDR3 protein. The repertoire holds hundreds of thousands of distinct CDR3 sequences, with about 12% as singletons. This record belongs to a study of response to subunit inactivated influenza vaccine. Whole-study results and caveats: Authors suggested few new T cells are recruited by each seasonal influenza vaccination.

Trimming cost V 6 bases and J 0 bases; bases outside gene matches: 1. CDR3 length: 15 residues. Germline V CDR1 and CDR2: MNHEY, SVGEGT. The specimen was PBMCs from blood, collected on the day of vaccination. The chain carries TRBV6-2 or TRBV6-3 and TRBJ2-7; 14 nucleotides match TRBD2. The receptor's source is a man in his fifties or sixties who received an inactivated influenza vaccine. CDR3 protein: CASRGTSGSSYEQYF. CDR3 in DNA: TGTGCCAGCAGAGGGACTAGCGGGAGCTCCTACGAGCAGTACTTC.